This paragraph reports one T cell receptor beta chain. Sequencing was performed with immunoSEQ multiplex PCR; in TCRdb, only in-frame clones are kept and a portion is missing. The sample comprises 65,000 to 100,000 clones, roughly nine tenths of which are singletons, and approximately 18% rests with the top ten. This specimen belongs to a study of control samples from healthy donors and cancer patients. Sequencing input: blood. The clonotype originates from a man aged 50 to 60 in good health.

The DNA for the CDR3 is TGTGCCAGCAGCTTAGGGGACCCGGGGGGAACTGAAGCTTTCTTT. It encodes CASSLGDPGGTEAFF. This chain uses TRBV7-6 with TRBJ1-1, with TRBD1 as a possible D gene (5 bases). CDR1 SGHVS and CDR2 FNYEAQ come from the germline V gene. The CDR3 spans 15 residues. Deletions cut 1 base from V and 5 bases from J, with 14 bases between.